This entry lists 25 T cell receptor beta chains sequenced from one sample in a study of shared clonotypes between healthy human individuals. The repertoire was sequenced with immunoSEQ multiplex PCR; TCRdb's copy has only in-frame clones and lacks some. Of some 2.3 million clones listed, approximately 95% were seen once; the top ten hold under 0.45%. Sequencing was done on a sample of naive CD4+ T cells from PBMCs. Described subset: CD45RA+ positively selected. The receptor source for this set is a man younger than 35 in good health. Some clones in this sample may be carry-over from other donors' samples.

This sequence joins TRBV19 and TRBJ2-4; 11 bases agree with TRBD2. J was trimmed by 0 bases and V by 4 bases; bases with no gene match: 8. Germline V gene lookup returns CDR1 LNHDA and CDR2 SQIVND (reference sequence). The CDR3 consists of 18 residues. In DNA, the CDR3 is TGTGCCAGTAGTAGGGGCCTAGCGGGAGGACGAGCCAAAAACATTCAGTACTTC. The encoded protein is CASSRGLAGGRAKNIQYF.

This chain connects TRBV6-5 to TRBJ2-3; 9 positions match TRBD2. The CDR3 totals 13 residues. V lost 8 bases, J lost 4 bases, and 4 bases stayed unmatched. CDR1 and CDR2 (germline): MNHEY, SVGAGI. CDR3 coding DNA: TGTGCCAGCCAACTAGCGGGCCCAGATACGCAGTATTTT. Its translation: CASQLAGPDTQYF.

This chain links TRBV9 with TRBJ2-7; unclear D gene. This CDR3 has 14 residues. Per germline, CDR1 SGDLS and CDR2 YYNGEE. Trimming stripped 0 bases from V and 5 bases from J, with 12 bases between. The CDR3: CASSVDGASDEQYF. CDR3 sequence (DNA): TGTGCCAGCAGCGTAGACGGAGCAAGCGACGAGCAGTACTTC. Together with reference TRBV9 and TRBJ2-7, the CDR3 gives the full variable domain: DSGVTQTPKHLITATGQRVTLRCSPRSGDLSVYWYQQSLDQGLQFLIQYYNGEERAKGNILERFSAQQFPDLHSELNLSSLELGDSALYFCASSVDGASDEQYFGPGTRLTVT.

The V and J genes are TRBV14 and TRBJ2-3; D is uncertain. Trimming took 0 bases from V and 6 from J, leaving 4 bases between them. The CDR3 runs to 12 residues. The germline gives CDR1 SGHDN, CDR2 FVKESK. CDR3 in amino acids: CASSQEGDTQYF. In nucleotides, the CDR3 is TGTGCCAGCAGCCAAGAGGGGGATACGCAGTATTTT.

The rearrangement joins TRBV5-1 to TRBJ1-2; the D is unclear. The CDR3 length is 14 residues. V was clipped by 6 bases and J by 8 bases, with 20 bases between them. From germline, CDR1 is SGHRS and CDR2 YFSETQ. The CDR3 sequence is CASTQFGGPIGYTF. The CDR3 bases are TGCGCCAGCACCCAATTTGGCGGCCCGATAGGCTACACCTTC.

The rearrangement joins TRBV9 to TRBJ2-1; TRBD2 agrees at 9 bases. CDR1 is SGDLS and CDR2 is YYNGEE in the germline V gene. V lost 7 bases and J lost 9; bases outside the gene matches: 11. CDR3 length equals 14 residues. The DNA of the CDR3 is TGTGCCAGCCCCCAACCGGGACTAGCTGGTGAGCAGTTCTTC. Its protein product is CASPQPGLAGEQFF.

The chain carries TRBV2 and TRBJ2-5; a weak D match, TRBD1 (6 bases). CDR1 and CDR2 from the germline V gene are SNHLY and FYNNEI. The V end lost 6 bases, the J end lost 9 bases, and 11 bases lay between the germline ends. The CDR3 consists of 11 residues. Written as DNA, the CDR3 is TGTGCCAGCAGGCAGGACAGCCCCCAGTACTTC. Translation: CASRQDSPQYF.

The chain employs TRBV6-1 and TRBJ2-3, with TRBD2 matching over 13 bases. Per germline, CDR1 MNHNS and CDR2 SASEGT. J was trimmed by 6 bases and V by 8 bases; bases with no gene match: 5. The CDR3 totals 14 residues. CDR3 nucleotides: TGTGCCAGCGGGGGACTAGCGGGAACGGATACGCAGTATTTT. Translating it yields CASGGLAGTDTQYF.

The rearrangement joins TRBV18 to TRBJ2-5; D is tentatively TRBD1 or TRBD2 (5 bases each). The CDR3 loop spans 17 amino acids. The V gene's germline CDR1 is KGHSH and CDR2 LQKENI. V shed 2 bases and J shed 2 bases, with 18 bases lying between them. Here the CDR3 DNA reads TGTGCCAGCTCACCAAGAAAGAACAGGTCGGGGCAAGAGACCCAGTACTTC. Amino acids: CASSPRKNRSGQETQYF.

The chain combines TRBV15 with TRBJ2-5; 7 bases agree with TRBD1. Germline CDR1 and CDR2: LNHNV and YYDKDF (reference sequence). The length of the CDR3 is 14 residues. V gave up 8 bases and J gave up 7 bases; unmatched junction bases: 13. CDR3 sequence (DNA): TGTGCCACCTCCCGAGACAGGGAGTTGGGGACCCAGTACTTC. This encodes CATSRDRELGTQYF.

This clone has just one count. V usage is TRBV12-5 and J usage is TRBJ2-7; either TRBD1 or TRBD2 may supply D (6 bases each). With 6 bases removed from V and 3 bases from J, the gap between germline ends came to 12 bases. The CDR3 has 13 amino acids. Germline CDR1 LGHNT, CDR2 FRNRAP. CDR3: CASGRDIHYEQYF. The CDR3 coding sequence is TGTGCTAGTGGGCGGGACATCCACTACGAGCAGTACTTC.

CDR3 nucleotides: TGTGCCAGCAGTCCCGGACTAGCGGTCGAGACCCAGTACTTC. It yields the protein CASSPGLAVETQYF. The chain joins TRBV6-5 to TRBJ2-5; TRBD2 matches at 10 bases. Germline V lookup: CDR1 MNHEY, CDR2 SVGAGI. Trimming took 5 bases from V and 5 from J; bases not matched to a gene: 5. The CDR3 has 14 residues.

CDR3 region: CASRGVGREVGYEQYF. As DNA, the CDR3 is TGTGCCAGCAGGGGGGTCGGCAGGGAGGTTGGCTACGAGCAGTACTTC. This rearrangement joins TRBV11-2 to TRBJ2-7; TRBD2 is a possible D gene (6 bases). CDR1 and CDR2 (germline): SGHAT, FQNNGV. Trimming left V 6 bases short and J 3 bases short, with 21 bases between. CDR3 size: 16 residues. The full variable domain, completed using reference TRBV11-2 and TRBJ2-7, is EAGVAQSPRYKIIEKRQSVAFWCNPISGHATLYWYQQILGQGPKLLIQFQNNGVVDDSQLPKDRFSAERLKGVDSTLKIQPAKLEDSAVYLCASRGVGREVGYEQYFGPGTRLTVT.

This clone was detected a few times. This chain connects TRBV28 to TRBJ2-2; the D is unclear. The germline V gene has CDR1 MDHEN and CDR2 SYDVKM. Deletions cut 3 bases from V and 7 bases from J, with 3 bases between. The CDR3 is made up of 11 amino acids. The CDR3 here is CASSFRGELFF. Written as DNA, the CDR3 is TGTGCCAGCAGTTTCCGCGGGGAGCTGTTTTTT.

The chain recombines TRBV7-2 with TRBJ2-7, with TRBD1 matching over 8 bases. The V gene's germline CDR1 is SGHTA and CDR2 FQGNSA. This CDR3 is built from 14 residues. The ends lost 1 base at V and 6 bases at J; junction bases unmatched: 5. CDR3 in DNA: TGTGCCAGCAGCTTAGAGGGACAGGTCCTCGAGCAGTACTTC. It is translated as CASSLEGQVLEQYF.

The chain links TRBV30 to TRBJ2-2; D remains unclear. Per germline, CDR1 GTSNPN and CDR2 SVGIG (reference sequence). The CDR3 covers 12 residues. Trimming took 6 bases from V and 7 from J, leaving 12 bases between them. This CDR3 is CACRVVGGELFF. The DNA for the CDR3 is TGTGCCTGCCGCGTGGTGGGCGGGGAGCTGTTTTTT.

The J gene is TRBJ1-1, the V gene TRBV7-2; D is ambiguous. V lost 5 bases and J lost 7, with 17 bases in between. The CDR3 runs 14 residues. Germline loops: CDR1 SGHTA, CDR2 FQGNSA. The CDR3: CASSKDGIYGEAFF. CDR3 coding DNA: TGTGCCAGCAGCAAAGACGGGATATACGGTGAAGCTTTCTTT.

The chain has TRBV5-1 and TRBJ2-5; 8 nucleotides line up with TRBD2. Germline CDR1 and CDR2: SGHRS and YFSETQ. This CDR3 has 16 residues. The V and J ends lost 0 bases and 2 bases, in that order; junction bases with no gene match: 6. CDR3: CASSLGPAGAQETQYF. CDR3 nucleotides: TGCGCCAGCAGCTTGGGTCCAGCGGGGGCACAAGAGACCCAGTACTTC.

The chain couples TRBV9 to TRBJ2-5; possible D gene TRBD1, 6 bases. The CDR3 is 17 amino acids. Germline CDR1 and CDR2: SGDLS and YYNGEE. The ends were cut back, 2 bases at V and 4 bases at J, with 21 bases in the middle. In DNA, the CDR3 is TGTGCCAGCAGCGTCAACCCCCAGGGGATCTTCCGAGAGACCCAGTACTTC. Translation gives CASSVNPQGIFRETQYF.

The chain combines TRBV5-4 with TRBJ1-3; possibly TRBD1 for D (5 bases). The CDR3 has 15 amino acids. Germline V gene sequence: CDR1 SGHNT, CDR2 YYREEE (reference sequence). V was trimmed by 4 bases and J by 1 base, leaving 12 bases between them. In DNA form, the CDR3 reads TGTGCCAGCAGCAAATGGGGGGGTTCTGGAAACACCATATATTTT. Its protein is CASSKWGGSGNTIYF.

This clone has more than one count but fewer than ten. The rearrangement links TRBV5-1 to TRBJ1-1; D is possibly TRBD1 (5 bases). The CDR3 is made up of 14 amino acids. Germline CDR1 and CDR2: SGHRS and YFSETQ. Trimming took 4 bases from V and 0 from J, leaving 10 bases between them. CDR3 bases: TGCGCCAGCAGCGTCGTGGGGGTGAACACTGAAGCTTTCTTT. Translated, it gives CASSVVGVNTEAFF. The full variable domain, in which reference TRBV5-1 and TRBJ1-1 provide the parts outside the CDR3, is KAGVTQTPRYLIKTRGQQVTLSCSPISGHRSVSWYQQTPGQGLQFLFEYFSETQRNKGNFPGRFSGRQFSNSRSEMNVSTLELGDSALYLCASSVVGVNTEAFFGQGTRLTVV.

For this clone: The identical CDR3 is also encoded by other nucleotide sequences in the sample. The V call is TRBV7-3, the J call TRBJ1-3; a possible D gene is TRBD1 (6 bases). V dropped 4 bases and J dropped 1 base, with 8 bases sitting between them. The germline CDR1 and CDR2 sequences are SGHTA and FQGTGA. The CDR3 is 14 amino acids. The CDR3 is CASSSTGSGNTIYF. In DNA form, the CDR3 reads TGTGCCAGCAGCTCCACAGGGTCTGGAAACACCATATATTTT.

The V and J genes are TRBV11-1 and TRBJ2-3; D is perhaps TRBD1 (5 bases). The CDR3 is made up of 15 amino acids. Germline lookup yields CDR1 SGHAT and CDR2 FQDESV (reference sequence). The V end was cut by 0 bases, the J end by 5 bases, with 12 bases between. In DNA form, the CDR3 reads TGTGCCAGCAGCTTAGCGCCTAATAGGGGAGATACGCAGTATTTT. Translating it yields CASSLAPNRGDTQYF.

The chain joins TRBV7-3 to TRBJ2-3; D perhaps matches TRBD1 (5 bases). V was clipped by 1 base and J by 4 bases, with 15 bases between them. The germline CDR1 and CDR2 sequences are SGHTA and FQGTGA. The CDR3 loop spans 16 amino acids. The CDR3 loop is CASSLSVGQGPDTQYF. CDR3 in DNA: TGTGCCAGCAGCTTAAGTGTGGGTCAGGGCCCAGATACGCAGTATTTT.

The chain combines TRBV18 with TRBJ2-3; TRBD2 agrees at 8 bases. Trimming cost V 4 bases and J 5 bases; bases outside gene matches: 8. This CDR3 region has 15 residues. CDR1 KGHSH and CDR2 LQKENI come from the germline V gene. CDR3 bases: TGTGCCAGCTCACAGAGCGGGAGAGGGGGAGATACGCAGTATTTT. It encodes CASSQSGRGGDTQYF.